The 7 T cell receptor beta chains listed next were all sequenced from one sample in a study of cytomegalovirus exposure and HLA in healthy donors (dated by TCRdb to about 2017). Library construction relied on the immunoSEQ multiplex PCR assay. For the multiplex PCR, a mixture combining 60 forward primers for TCR Vbeta segments and 13 reverse primers for TCR Jbeta segments was used. TCRdb holds this immuneACCESS table with in-frame rearrangements only. Some clones are missing; in checked studies, unresolved V genes explain under half, and the rest has no known cause. A total of approximately 150,000 clones appear in this sample, about 76% of them only once. About 2.4% of the sample rests with the top ten. The sequencing input was PBMCs. Receptor source: a woman between 35 and 50 years old in good health and CMV-seropositive.

This clone was detected only a few times. The CDR3 region is CASKAGGSYQETQYF. In DNA, the CDR3 is TGCGCCAGCAAGGCGGGGGGTTCTTACCAAGAGACCCAGTACTTC. The chain links TRBV10-1 to TRBJ2-5; 8 bases agree with TRBD2. The CDR3 totals 15 residues. The V segment lost 7 bases and the J segment 0 bases; nucleotides outside the gene matches: 7. Germline V gene sequence: CDR1 WNHNN, CDR2 SYGVQD (reference sequence).

The rearrangement links TRBV27 to TRBJ1-5; perhaps TRBD1 as D (6 bases). This CDR3 region has 17 residues. V was clipped by 10 bases and J by 2 bases, with 24 bases between them. Germline V gives CDR1 MNHEY, CDR2 SMNVEV (reference sequence). CDR3 sequence reads: CATEGHSRGGGNQPQHF. CDR3 in DNA: TGTGCCACCGAGGGTCATTCCAGGGGAGGGGGCAATCAGCCCCAGCATTTT.

This clone has a single count. The germline gene is not matched at one end of the junction; a read error may be the cause. The V gene is TRBV6-5, the J gene TRBJ1-1, with D perhaps TRBD1 (6 bases). The germline gives CDR1 MNHEY, CDR2 SVGAGI. The CDR3 is 16 amino acids. This chain's CDR3 is CASSYFWTAANSEAFF. CDR3 DNA: TGTGCCAGCAGTTACTTCTGGACAGCGGCGAACAGTGAAGCTTTCTTT.

This clone has just one count. The chain recombines TRBV25-1 with TRBJ2-3; TRBD2 matches 11 bases. Germline V lookup: CDR1 MGHDK, CDR2 SYGVNS. The CDR3 has 17 amino acids. After removal of 5 bases from V and 2 bases from J, the junction contained 9 bases not matched to a gene. The CDR3 DNA reads TGTGCCAGCAGTTTAGACTTAGCGGGAGGGCCCACAGATACGCAGTATTTT. Translated, it gives CASSLDLAGGPTDTQYF.

The V and J genes are TRBV10-3 and TRBJ1-1, with D possibly matching TRBD1 (6 bases). Germline V lookup: CDR1 ENHRY, CDR2 SYGVKD. The ends were cut back, 8 bases at V and 4 bases at J, with 14 bases in the middle. The CDR3 is 13 amino acids. The CDR3 DNA is TGTGCCATCCGTTGGGGAGGGGGCACTGAAGCTTTCTTT. Translation: CAIRWGGGTEAFF.

V gene TRBV27 combines with J gene TRBJ1-2, with 7 nucleotides matching TRBD1. The CDR3 spans 13 residues. J gave up 8 bases and V 6 bases, and 9 bases lay outside the gene matches. Germline CDR1 MNHEY, CDR2 SMNVEV (reference sequence). The CDR3 loop reads CASSSTGFSGYTF. CDR3 bases: TGTGCCAGCAGCTCGACAGGGTTTAGCGGCTACACCTTC.

The chain uses TRBV4-2 and TRBJ2-2; a weak D match, TRBD2 (5 bases). This CDR3 is 16 amino acids long. Germline V gene sequence: CDR1 LGHNA, CDR2 YNFKEQ. Trimming took off 0 bases at V and 0 bases at J, with 8 bases between the two ends. CDR3 loop: CASSQDSGTNTGELFF. CDR3 DNA sequence: TGTGCCAGCAGCCAAGACAGCGGAACGAACACCGGGGAGCTGTTTTTT.